This TCR beta chain was documented in a study of Ad26.COV2.S vaccination and SARS-CoV-2 variants. Study summary: Intramuscular Ad26.COV2.S doses were given once or twice, 56 days apart.

The treatment: about 20 received Ad26.COV2.S at low or high dose, single or two shots; five or six received placebo; per-sample allocation not given. Each sample was drawn 63 days after the first injection (of vaccine or placebo). The CDR3 is made up of 17 amino acids. Germline V CDR1 and CDR2: ENHRY, SYGVKD. With 0 bases removed from V and 4 bases from J, the gap between germline ends came to 15 bases. Clones were sequenced by immunoSEQ multiplex PCR, and TCRdb holds only the in-frame ones, with some missing. The table shows more than 400,000 clones, with about 92% occurring only once. The sequence derives from a person aged 18-60 years who received the Ad26.COV2.S COVID-19 vaccine or a placebo. Specimen: peripheral blood, collected in a trial of Ad26.COV2.S vaccine versus placebo. This chain connects TRBV10-3 to TRBJ2-2, with D perhaps TRBD1 or TRBD2 (5 bases each). This CDR3 reads CAISESSGTVPTGELFF. Here the CDR3 DNA reads TGTGCCATCAGTGAGTCGTCTGGGACGGTACCCACCGGGGAGCTGTTTTTT.